One and the same sample provided the 23 T cell receptor beta chains below, sequenced in a study of OX40 agonist ivuxolimab in advanced cancers. The data were produced by immunoSEQ multiplex PCR, yet TCRdb's version contains in-frame clones alone and is incomplete. The table shows fewer than 85,000 clones, with 85% to 90% occurring only once. This specimen was CD4+ or CD8+ T cells sorted from blood, taken in a trial of the OX40 agonist ivuxolimab. These receptors were collected from an adult with an advanced solid tumor such as melanoma, head and neck, liver or kidney cancer.

The chain recombines TRBV5-1 with TRBJ1-4; perhaps TRBD1 as D (5 bases). V was trimmed by 1 base and J by 1 base, leaving 8 bases between them. This CDR3 spans 15 amino acids. Germline loops: CDR1 SGHRS, CDR2 YFSETQ. CDR3 DNA sequence: TGCGCCAGCAGCTTGACAGGCGGAACTAATGAAAAACTGTTTTTT. This sequence encodes CASSLTGGTNEKLFF.

V is TRBV6-5 and J is TRBJ2-7, with 9 bases lining up with TRBD2. The CDR3 totals 13 residues. Germline V gene data show CDR1 as MNHEY and CDR2 as SVGAGI. V trimming: 5 bases; J trimming: 5 bases; junction bases outside the gene matches: 4. The CDR3 DNA reads TGTGCCAGCAGTCCGGGACTAGCTCACGAGCAGTACTTC. Translation gives CASSPGLAHEQYF.

This rearrangement joins TRBV23-1 to TRBJ1-1; D call uncertain. TRBV23-1 is identified as an open reading frame with a role that is uncertain. The CDR3 consists of 18 residues. Trimming stripped 1 base from V and 0 bases from J, with 18 bases between. The DNA for the CDR3 is TGCGCCAGCAGTCAATGTGGGAAGGGTACGTCAATGAACACTGAAGCTTTCTTT. Its protein is CASSQCGKGTSMNTEAFF.

The chain joins TRBV4-1 to TRBJ2-7; 10 bases are shared with TRBD1. Germline assignment: CDR1 MGHRA and CDR2 YSYEKL. J gave up 2 bases and V 3 bases, and 4 bases lay outside the gene matches. The CDR3 consists of 15 residues. Here the CDR3 DNA reads TGCGCCAGCAGCCATTCCGGGACAGGGGCCTACGAGCAGTACTTC. This sequence encodes CASSHSGTGAYEQYF.

The chain carries TRBV4-1 and TRBJ1-1; a possible D gene is TRBD1 (6 bases). V lost 0 bases and J 1 base, leaving 9 bases between the germline ends. The length of the CDR3 is 15 residues. Per germline, CDR1 MGHRA and CDR2 YSYEKL. The CDR3 reads CASSQDLRGNTEAFF. In DNA, the CDR3 is TGCGCCAGCAGCCAAGATCTCAGGGGGAACACTGAAGCTTTCTTT.

V and J are TRBV30 and TRBJ2-5; D may be TRBD2 (6 bases). The CDR3 consists of 14 residues. The ends were cut back, 0 bases at V and 3 bases at J, with 11 bases in the middle. Germline V gene data show CDR1 as GTSNPN and CDR2 as SVGIG (reference sequence). In DNA, the CDR3 is TGTGCCTGGAGTGTAGCTAGCGCAGAAGAGACCCAGTACTTC. Translated, it gives CAWSVASAEETQYF. The whole variable domain, filled in from reference TRBV30 and TRBJ2-5, reads SQTIHQWPATLVQPVGSPLSLECTVEGTSNPNLYWYRQAAGRGLQLLFYSVGIGQISSEVPQNLSASRPQDRQFILSSKKLLLSDSGFYLCAWSVASAEETQYFGPGTRLLVL.

The V gene is TRBV4-1, the J gene TRBJ1-2; D is unclear. Trimming cost V 0 bases and J 2 bases, with 7 bases left between them. The CDR3 is made up of 14 amino acids. Per the germline V gene, CDR1 is MGHRA and CDR2 is YSYEKL. CDR3 sequence (DNA): TGCGCCAGCAGCCAAGATCCGGCCAACTATGGCTACACCTTC. Its protein is CASSQDPANYGYTF.

The chain has TRBV7-8 and TRBJ1-5; D is perhaps TRBD1 (5 bases). Germline V lookup: CDR1 SGHVS, CDR2 FQNEAQ. The length of the CDR3 is 17 residues. Trimming took 1 base from V and 0 from J, leaving 13 bases between them. The CDR3 DNA follows: TGTGCCAGCAGCTTAGGCAGGGTTCATTATAGCAATCAGCCCCAGCATTTT. Encoded protein: CASSLGRVHYSNQPQHF.

The rearrangement links TRBV7-9 to TRBJ2-1; D unclear. The CDR3 loop spans 15 amino acids. V dropped 9 bases and J dropped 0 bases, with 15 bases sitting between them. Looked up from germline, CDR1 is SEHNR and CDR2 is FQNEAQ (reference sequence). This CDR3 reads CARPRPCFSYNEQFF. DNA for the CDR3: TGTGCCAGACCCCGGCCCTGTTTCTCCTACAATGAGCAGTTCTTC.

This clone was seen just once. This chain joins TRBV27 and TRBJ2-7; D not certain. Per the germline V gene, CDR1 is MNHEY and CDR2 is SMNVEV (reference sequence). The CDR3 runs to 13 residues. Trimming removed 3 bases at V and 0 bases at J, with 6 bases between. The chain's CDR3 is CASSFQSSYEQYF. CDR3 DNA sequence: TGTGCCAGCAGTTTTCAGAGCTCCTACGAGCAGTACTTC.

The chain combines TRBV10-3 with TRBJ1-1; maybe TRBD1 (6 bases). The ends were cut back, 7 bases at V and 3 bases at J, with 9 bases in the middle. The CDR3 runs 12 residues. Per germline, CDR1 ENHRY and CDR2 SYGVKD. This chain's CDR3 is CAIKKGDTEAFF. Here the CDR3 DNA reads TGTGCCATCAAGAAGGGGGACACTGAAGCTTTCTTT.

The rearrangement joins TRBV7-3 to TRBJ2-1; the D gene could be TRBD1 or TRBD2 (5 bases each). Germline lookup yields CDR1 SGHTA and CDR2 FQGTGA. This CDR3 is built from 15 residues. V gave up 5 bases and J gave up 3 bases, with 14 bases separating them. CDR3 sequence reads: CASSRIRDGYNEQFF. Here the CDR3 DNA reads TGTGCCAGCAGCCGTATCAGGGACGGCTACAATGAGCAGTTCTTC.

The chain recombines TRBV11-2 with TRBJ2-6; D not resolved. Germline lookup yields CDR1 SGHAT and CDR2 FQNNGV. This CDR3 has 13 residues. Trimming left V 2 bases short and J 2 bases short, with 1 base between. CDR3 sequence: CASSLTGANVLTF. The CDR3 DNA is TGTGCCAGCAGCTTAACTGGGGCCAACGTCCTGACTTTC.

The V call is TRBV19, the J call TRBJ2-1, with a tentative D call TRBD2 (6 bases). Germline loops: CDR1 LNHDA, CDR2 SQIVND (reference sequence). The V and J ends lost 5 bases and 5 bases respectively, with 10 bases between them. The CDR3 sequence is 13 residues long. CDR3 residues: CASSSLANNEQFF. In DNA, the CDR3 is TGTGCCAGTAGTTCGCTAGCGAACAATGAGCAGTTCTTC.

The gene calls are TRBV21-1 and TRBJ2-7; the table's TRBD2 call for D was not verified on the DNA. TRBV21-1 is described as a pseudogene. This CDR3 is 17 amino acids long. The CDR3 DNA reads TGTGCCAGCAGCAAACCGGCGGGTAGCGGTCTCTCCTACGAGCAGTACTTC. The encoded protein is CASSKPAGSGLSYEQYF.

The gene calls are TRBV4-2 and TRBJ2-3, with 8 nucleotides matching TRBD1. CDR1 is LGHNA and CDR2 is YNFKEQ in the germline V gene. The CDR3 runs to 16 residues. Germline trimming cut 0 bases from V and 1 base from J; bases unmatched to any gene: 3. The CDR3 reads CASSQEMGQGTDTQYF. CDR3 sequence (DNA): TGTGCCAGCAGCCAAGAAATGGGACAGGGCACAGATACGCAGTATTTT.

The chain combines TRBV9 with TRBJ2-2; 13 nucleotides agree with TRBD2. Trimming removed 0 bases from V and 8 bases from J; junction bases left unmatched: 4. The CDR3 is 16 residues long. Germline V CDR1 and CDR2: SGDLS, YYNGEE. The DNA of the CDR3 is TGTGCCAGCAGCGTAGTGACTAGCGGGAGGACTGGGGAGCTGTTTTTT. Translated: CASSVVTSGRTGELFF.

By share, this clone counts as medium-sized. This chain links TRBV5-1 with TRBJ1-5, with 8 bases lining up with TRBD1. Germline V gene sequence: CDR1 SGHRS, CDR2 YFSETQ. This CDR3 is built from 15 residues. The J segment lost 2 bases and the V segment lost 4 bases, leaving 5 bases of the junction unmatched. The CDR3 is CASSIGQGGNQPQHF. CDR3 sequence (DNA): TGCGCCAGCAGCATTGGACAGGGCGGCAATCAGCCCCAGCATTTT.

This clone was detected only once. The rearrangement joins TRBV7-9 to TRBJ1-1; no reliable D call. Germline V gene data show CDR1 as SEHNR and CDR2 as FQNEAQ (reference sequence). The V gene lost 5 bases and the J gene lost 1 base, with 14 bases spanning the gap. The length of the CDR3 is 15 residues. CDR3 coding DNA: TGTGCCAGCAGCACCCCCCGTTGGAAGAACACTGAAGCTTTCTTT. Translation: CASSTPRWKNTEAFF.

This sequence joins TRBV5-1 and TRBJ1-3; D is possibly TRBD1 (5 bases). The CDR3 contains 15 residues. V gave up 7 bases and J gave up 0 bases, with 14 bases separating them. The germline gives CDR1 SGHRS, CDR2 YFSETQ. The CDR3: CASRQGESSGNTIYF. As DNA, the CDR3 is TGCGCCAGCCGCCAAGGGGAGAGCTCTGGAAACACCATATATTTT. The full variable domain, its missing parts supplied by reference TRBV5-1 and TRBJ1-3, is KAGVTQTPRYLIKTRGQQVTLSCSPISGHRSVSWYQQTPGQGLQFLFEYFSETQRNKGNFPGRFSGRQFSNSRSEMNVSTLELGDSALYLCASRQGESSGNTIYFGEGSWLTVV.

As DNA, the CDR3 is TGTGCCAGCCCCGGGGTAAGCACTGAAGCTTTCTTT. This translates into CASPGVSTEAFF. The chain combines TRBV2 with TRBJ1-1, with D uncertain. The CDR3 is 12 amino acids. Germline assignment: CDR1 SNHLY and CDR2 FYNNEI. Trimming removed 8 bases at V and 4 bases at J, with 11 bases between.

CDR3: CASSLSGGQGLREQYF. CDR3 DNA: TGTGCCAGCAGTTTATCGGGGGGACAGGGTTTGAGGGAGCAGTACTTC. This rearrangement joins TRBV27 to TRBJ2-7, with TRBD1 matching over 9 bases. Trimming at V came to 0 bases and at J to 7 bases, leaving 10 bases not matched to a gene. The CDR3 length is 16 residues. The germline CDR1 and CDR2 sequences are MNHEY and SMNVEV (reference sequence).

This clone was observed once. The rearrangement uses TRBV10-2 and TRBJ2-7, with 7 bases lining up with TRBD1. The CDR3 runs 14 residues. V shed 0 bases, J shed 6 bases, and the junction held 5 bases outside the gene matches. In germline, CDR1 is WSHSY, CDR2 SAAADI. The CDR3 here is CASSESEGGAEQYF. The DNA for the CDR3 is TGCGCCAGCAGTGAGTCGGAAGGGGGCGCCGAGCAGTACTTC.